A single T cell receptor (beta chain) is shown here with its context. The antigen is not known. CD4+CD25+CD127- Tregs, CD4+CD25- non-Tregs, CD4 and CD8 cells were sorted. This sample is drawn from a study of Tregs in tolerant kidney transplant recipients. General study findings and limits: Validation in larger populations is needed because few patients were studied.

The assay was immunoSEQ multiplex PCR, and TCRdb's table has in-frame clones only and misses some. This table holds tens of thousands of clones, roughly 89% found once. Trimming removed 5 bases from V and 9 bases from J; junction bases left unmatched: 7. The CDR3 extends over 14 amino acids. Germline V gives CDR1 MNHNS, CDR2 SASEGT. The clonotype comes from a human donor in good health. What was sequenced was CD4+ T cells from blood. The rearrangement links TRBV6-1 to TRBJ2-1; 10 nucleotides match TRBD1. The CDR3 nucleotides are TGTGCCAGCAGTCCCGGGACAGGGGAGAGTGAGCAGTTCTTC. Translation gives CASSPGTGESEQFF.